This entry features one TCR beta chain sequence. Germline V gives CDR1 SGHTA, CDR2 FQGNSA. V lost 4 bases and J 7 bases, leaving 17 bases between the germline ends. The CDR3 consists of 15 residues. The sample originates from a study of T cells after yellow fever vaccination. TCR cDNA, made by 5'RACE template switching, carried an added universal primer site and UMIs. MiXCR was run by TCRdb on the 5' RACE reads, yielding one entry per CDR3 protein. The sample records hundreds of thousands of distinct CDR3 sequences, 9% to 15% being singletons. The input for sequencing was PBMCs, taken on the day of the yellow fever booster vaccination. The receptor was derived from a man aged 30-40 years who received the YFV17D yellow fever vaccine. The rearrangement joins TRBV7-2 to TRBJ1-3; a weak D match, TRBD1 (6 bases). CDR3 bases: TGTGCCAGCAGCTCGGACAGCGCCCGTTGGAACACCATATATTTT. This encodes CASSSDSARWNTIYF.